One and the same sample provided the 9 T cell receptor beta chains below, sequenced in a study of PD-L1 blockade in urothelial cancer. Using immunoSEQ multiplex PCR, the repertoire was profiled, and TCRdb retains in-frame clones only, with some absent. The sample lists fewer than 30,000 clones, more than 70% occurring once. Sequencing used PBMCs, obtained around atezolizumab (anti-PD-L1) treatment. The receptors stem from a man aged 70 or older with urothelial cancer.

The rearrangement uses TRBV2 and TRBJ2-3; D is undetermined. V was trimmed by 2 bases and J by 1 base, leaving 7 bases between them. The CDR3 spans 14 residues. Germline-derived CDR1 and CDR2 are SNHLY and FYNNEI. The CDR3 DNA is TGTGCCAGCAGTGAATTAGCTGGCACAGATACGCAGTATTTT. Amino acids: CASSELAGTDTQYF. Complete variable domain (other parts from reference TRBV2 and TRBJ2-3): EPEVTQTPSHQVTQMGQEVILRCVPISNHLYFYWYRQILGQKVEFLVSFYNNEISEKSEIFDDQFSVERPDGSNFTLKIRSTKLEDSAMYFCASSELAGTDTQYFGPGTRLTVL.

The CDR3 nucleotides read TGTGCTAGTGGTTTGGCACAGGGAGACTACCAAGAGACCCAGTACTTC. Its translation: CASGLAQGDYQETQYF. The chain uses TRBV12-5 and TRBJ2-5; D may be TRBD1 (6 bases). The length of the CDR3 is 16 residues. The ends were cut back, 1 base at V and 0 bases at J, with 12 bases in the middle. The germline CDR1 and CDR2 sequences are LGHNT and FRNRAP.

The DNA of the CDR3 is TGTGCCAGCAGCTCCCAGGGGAACACCGGGGAGCTGTTTTTT. Its protein is CASSSQGNTGELFF. The rearrangement links TRBV28 to TRBJ2-2; possibly TRBD1 for D (5 bases). Germline lookup yields CDR1 MDHEN and CDR2 SYDVKM. Trimming left V 6 bases short and J 1 base short, with 9 bases between. The CDR3 spans 14 residues. The full variable domain, in which reference TRBV28 and TRBJ2-2 provide the parts outside the CDR3, is DVKVTQSSRYLVKRTGEKVFLECVQDMDHENMFWYRQDPGLGLRLIYFSYDVKMKEKGDIPEGYSVSREKKERFSLILESASTNQTSMYLCASSSQGNTGELFFGEGSRLTVL.

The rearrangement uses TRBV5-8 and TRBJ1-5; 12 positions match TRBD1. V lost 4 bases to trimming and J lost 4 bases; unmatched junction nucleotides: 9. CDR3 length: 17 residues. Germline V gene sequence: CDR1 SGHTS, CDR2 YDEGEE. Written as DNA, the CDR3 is TGTGCCAGCAGCCCCGGGACAGGGGGCGCGGGAAATCAGCCCCAGCATTTT. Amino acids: CASSPGTGGAGNQPQHF.

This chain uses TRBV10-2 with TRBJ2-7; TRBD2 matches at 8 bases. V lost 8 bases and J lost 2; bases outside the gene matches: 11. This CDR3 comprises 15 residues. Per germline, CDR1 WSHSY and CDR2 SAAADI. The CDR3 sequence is CASGVGRDGPYEQYF. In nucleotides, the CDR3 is TGCGCCAGCGGGGTCGGGAGGGACGGACCCTACGAGCAGTACTTC.

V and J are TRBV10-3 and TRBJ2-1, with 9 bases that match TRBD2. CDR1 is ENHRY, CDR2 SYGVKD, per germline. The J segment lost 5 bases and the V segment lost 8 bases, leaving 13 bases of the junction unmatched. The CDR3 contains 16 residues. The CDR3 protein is CAIAVRPASGNNEQFF. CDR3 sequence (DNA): TGTGCCATCGCAGTGAGACCGGCTAGCGGGAACAATGAGCAGTTCTTC.

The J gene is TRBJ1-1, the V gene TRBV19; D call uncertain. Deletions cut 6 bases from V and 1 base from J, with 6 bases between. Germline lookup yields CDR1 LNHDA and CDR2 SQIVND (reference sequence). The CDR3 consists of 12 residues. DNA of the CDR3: TGTGCCAGTAGCATCAGGAACACTGAAGCTTTCTTT. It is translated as CASSIRNTEAFF.

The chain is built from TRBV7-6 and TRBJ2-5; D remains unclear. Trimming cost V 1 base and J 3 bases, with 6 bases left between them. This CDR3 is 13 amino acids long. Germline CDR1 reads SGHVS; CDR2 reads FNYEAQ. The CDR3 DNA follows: TGTGCCAGCAGCTTAGTCGAGGAAGAGACCCAGTACTTC. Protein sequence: CASSLVEEETQYF.

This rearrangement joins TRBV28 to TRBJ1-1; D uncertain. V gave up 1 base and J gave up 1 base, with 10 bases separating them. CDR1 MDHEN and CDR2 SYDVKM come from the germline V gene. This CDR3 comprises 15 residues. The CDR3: CASSLYDLENTEAFF. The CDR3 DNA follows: TGTGCCAGCAGTTTATACGACCTAGAGAACACTGAAGCTTTCTTT.